This entry features one T cell receptor beta chain sequence. Produced via immunoSEQ multiplex PCR; TCRdb's table is partial and in-frame only. The table lists more than 300,000 clones, more than 70% of them singletons. These data originate in a study of blood T cell repertoires in COVID-19. Study at large: Sites across the United States, Italy and Spain contributed samples from acute and convalescent COVID-19.

Germline V CDR1 and CDR2: MDHEN, SYDVKM. Trimming removed 5 bases from V and 6 bases from J; junction bases left unmatched: 4. This CDR3 has 13 amino acids. The specimen sequenced was peripheral blood. The sequence was collected from a woman aged 25 to 39 with COVID-19, enrolled during active disease. The V call is TRBV28, the J call TRBJ1-1; TRBD1 matches at 9 bases. The CDR3 is CASSLDRGAEAFF. Written as DNA, the CDR3 is TGTGCCAGCAGTCTGGACAGGGGCGCTGAAGCTTTCTTT.